This T cell receptor (beta chain) was identified during a study of shared clonotypes between healthy human individuals (dated by TCRdb to about 2020). About the investigation overall: The cohort comprised a couple of women and a few men aged 18 to 49 years. For each donor, CD4 naive and CD4 memory were each run on three plates, CD8 naive on two plates, and CD8 memory on one plate. To estimate repertoire size and how much clonotypes are shared between individuals, the study performed deep sequencing of blood TCR repertoires from a few healthy adults. To increase sequencing depth and limit assay-specific biases, different laboratories used diverse techniques to prepare libraries and sequence TCR repertoires. Per donor, leukapheresis produced somewhere between about 0.94 and 9 billion PBMCs. What the research found in general, with its limitations: Rarefaction of sorted-subset datasets indicated incomplete sequencing despite the large sequencing depth. Because the study included only a small number of donors, the genetic and exposure-history diversity represented was limited. Compared with non-shared clonotypes, the clonotypes found in all four sorted-subset donors had higher generation probabilities. Pairwise subsampling indicated that sequencing depth was expected to affect the degree of clonotype sharing among donors. Sharing across a few donors was observed for around 4.8% of naive CD4, over 3% of naive CD8, over 2% of memory CD4, and about 0.4% of memory CD8 clonotypes. Larger estimated clonotype richness was generally found for naive subsets than for memory subsets. Sampling was restricted to blood, and TCR repertoires in tissue are likely to differ from TCR repertoires in blood.

A remark on this clone: There is no known antigen for this receptor. Within one base of it there is no much larger clone, and no base qualities were kept.

Using the deep immunoSEQ assay, TCR CDR3 regions were amplified from genomic DNA by multiplex PCR. Genomic DNA extracted from each cell subset was distributed evenly over all wells of several immunoSEQ 96-well plates, and each plate served as one replicate. For sorted subsets, each replicate PCR was loaded with roughly 190 ng genomic DNA, equivalent to 30,000 or so T cell genomes. Purified libraries were measured with a Qubit 3.0 fluorometer, size-checked on a Bioanalyzer 2100, and measured again with the KAPA Library Quantification kit. A separate single-read 150-cycle Illumina NextSeq 550 flow cell was used to sequence each immunoSEQ 96-well plate. The authors' pipeline ran thus. Because only junctional sequences without quality scores were contained in the immunoSEQ output, filtering matching that applied to full-length reads could not be performed. To assign V/J genes and CDR3, sequences were annotated using PyIR, a Python wrapper for IgBLAST v1.9, with IMGT germline references. Reads were removed for weak V/J assignments (E-value above 1e-6), missing CDR3, stop codons, out-of-frame junctions, or ambiguous translated residues. A V3J clonotype was defined by an identical inferred V gene, J gene, and CDR3 amino acid sequence. The percentage overlap between two repertoires was calculated by dividing the number of shared unique clonotypes by the size of the smaller repertoire. Three approaches were used to assess repertoire richness: RTK rarefaction, the Chao1 estimator, and Recon v2.1 estimates of unobserved clonotypes. Generation probabilities for all TCRbeta clonotypes obtained by the gDNA method from four donors were computed using OLGA. In TCRdb, the immuneACCESS table is reduced to in-frame sequences with V and J assigned. These tables do not hold every clone; where another copy was compared, an unresolved V gene accounts for under half, and the others remain unexplained. V and J calls and clone size are those listed in that table; D and trimming were worked out from the DNA. Across this sample there are about 2.1 million clones, with around 93% seen only once. The biggest ten clones account for about 1.7% of the sample.

The V and J ends are trimmed by 3 bases and 5 bases, leaving 12 bases between them. The CDR3, cysteine through phenylalanine, is 13 amino acids long. CDR3 DNA is the only sequence kept; it has 39 bases, read in frame from the first base. CDR1 and CDR2 are drawn from the germline V gene: SGHTS, YDEGEE. For the CD8 naive samples, CD45RO-negative cells were positively selected for CCR7, yielding a CD45RA+CCR7+ population from which TemRA cells were excluded. Donors were healthy HIV-negative adults with no recently reported acute infections or vaccinations. Every donor was a Caucasian adult residing in Nashville, Tennessee, USA. Blood was obtained by leukapheresis, after which PBMCs were separated by Ficoll-Histopaque density gradient centrifugation and cryopreserved in liquid nitrogen vapor phase. Analytical flow cytometry was used to check the purity and quantity of every magnetically sorted T cell population. Each sorted fraction had its genomic DNA isolated and then quantified by UV absorbance on a Nanodrop 2000c.

Sequencing used naive CD8+ T cells from PBMCs. What this sample's cell subset or site label stands for: CD45RA+CCR7+. The sequence is built from TRBV5-8 and TRBJ2-7, with the D call perhaps TRBD1 or TRBD2, each one matching 5 bases. The clonotype was recovered from a man aged 18-30 years in good health. Some clones in this sample may be carry-over from other donors' samples. This receptor has the CDR3 CASSWGLGDEQYF. The sequenced DNA is TGTGCCAGCAGCTGGGGTCTGGGGGACGAGCAGTACTTC. Full variable domain (CDR3 extended with the reference TRBV5-8 and TRBJ2-7 proteins): EAGVTQSPTHLIKTRGQQATLRCSPISGHTSVYWYQQALGLGLQFLLWYDEGEERNRGNFPPRFSGRQFPNYSSELNVNALELEDSALYLCASSWGLGDEQYFGPGTRLTVT.